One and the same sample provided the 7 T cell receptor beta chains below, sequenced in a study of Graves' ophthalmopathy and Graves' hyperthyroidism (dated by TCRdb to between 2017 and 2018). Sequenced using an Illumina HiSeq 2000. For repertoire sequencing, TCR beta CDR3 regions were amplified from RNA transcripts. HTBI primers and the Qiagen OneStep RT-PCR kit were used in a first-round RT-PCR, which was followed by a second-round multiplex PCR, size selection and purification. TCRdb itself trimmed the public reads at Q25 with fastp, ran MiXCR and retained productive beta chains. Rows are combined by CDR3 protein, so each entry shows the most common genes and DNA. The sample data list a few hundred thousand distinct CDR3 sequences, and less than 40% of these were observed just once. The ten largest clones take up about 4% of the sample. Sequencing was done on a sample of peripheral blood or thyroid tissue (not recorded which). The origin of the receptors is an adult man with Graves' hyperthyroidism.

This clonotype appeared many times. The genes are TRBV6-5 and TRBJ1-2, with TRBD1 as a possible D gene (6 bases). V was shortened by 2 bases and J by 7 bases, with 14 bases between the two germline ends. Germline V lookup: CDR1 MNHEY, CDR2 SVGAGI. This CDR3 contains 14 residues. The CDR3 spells CASSYTGQNVGYTF. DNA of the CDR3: TGTGCCAGCAGTTACACTGGACAGAACGTTGGCTACACCTTC.

The CDR3 sequence: CASSLIRGPEKLFF. Here the CDR3 DNA reads TGTGCCAGCAGCTTAATCAGAGGACCTGAAAAACTGTTTTTT. The chain couples TRBV7-2 to TRBJ1-4, with unresolved D. V lost 2 bases to trimming and J lost 7 bases, with 11 bases between them. Germline assignment: CDR1 SGHTA and CDR2 FQGNSA. CDR3 length: 14 residues.

As DNA, the CDR3 is TGTGCCAGCAGCTTAGAGGGTGAGGCGCAGTACTTC. It yields the protein CASSLEGEAQYF. This chain connects TRBV7-9 to TRBJ2-5; D not resolved. Germline loops: CDR1 SEHNR, CDR2 FQNEAQ (reference sequence). Deletions cut 1 base from V and 11 bases from J, with 11 bases between. The CDR3 loop spans 12 amino acids.

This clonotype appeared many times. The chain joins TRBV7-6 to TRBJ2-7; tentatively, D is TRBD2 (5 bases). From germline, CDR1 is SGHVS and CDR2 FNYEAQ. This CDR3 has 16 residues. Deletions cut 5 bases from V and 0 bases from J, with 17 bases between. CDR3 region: CASSQGKAGSSYEQYF. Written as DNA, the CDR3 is TGTGCCAGCAGCCAAGGGAAGGCGGGCAGCTCCTACGAGCAGTACTTC.

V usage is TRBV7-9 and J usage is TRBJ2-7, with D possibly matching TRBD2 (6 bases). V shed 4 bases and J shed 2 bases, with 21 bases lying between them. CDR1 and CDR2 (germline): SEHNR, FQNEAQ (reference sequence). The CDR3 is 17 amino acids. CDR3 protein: CASSSMGRDENPYEQYF. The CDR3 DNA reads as TGTGCCAGCAGCTCCATGGGGCGGGATGAGAACCCCTACGAGCAGTACTTC.

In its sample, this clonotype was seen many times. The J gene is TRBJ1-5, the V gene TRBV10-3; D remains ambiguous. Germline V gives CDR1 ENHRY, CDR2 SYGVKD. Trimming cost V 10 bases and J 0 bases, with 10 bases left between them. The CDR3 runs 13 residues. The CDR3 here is CATAVNSNQPQHF. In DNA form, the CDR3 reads TGTGCCACCGCAGTGAATAGCAATCAGCCCCAGCATTTT.

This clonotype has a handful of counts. The CDR3 nucleotides are TGTGCCAGCAGCTGGGACAGGGAATCAGATACGCAGTATTTT. The encoded protein is CASSWDRESDTQYF. This chain joins TRBV11-3 and TRBJ2-3; 9 nucleotides match TRBD1. Germline loops: CDR1 SGHNT, CDR2 YENEEA. V lost 4 bases, J lost 4 bases, and 3 bases stayed unmatched. There are 14 residues in the CDR3.